The source of this T cell receptor beta chain is a study of graft-versus-host responses after intestinal transplantation. General study results and limits: Individuals carrying graft-donor T cell macrochimerism showed high graft-versus-host to host-versus-graft clonal ratios in allografts.

Germline CDR1 and CDR2: SGHRS and YFSETQ. V was clipped by 2 bases and J by 1 base, with 13 bases between them. The length of the CDR3 is 17 residues. This clone came up a few times. The antigen is undetermined. Method: immunoSEQ multiplex PCR; TCRdb's copy keeps in-frame clones and lacks some. The sample lists tens of thousands of clones; roughly 87% were seen once. The rearrangement uses TRBV5-1 and TRBJ2-6; TRBD1 might be the D (5 bases). This specimen was unstimulated CD4+ T cells sorted from spleen or lymph node cells, taken before intestinal transplant. The receptor comes from a human donor who received an intestinal transplant. The CDR3 DNA reads as TGCGCCAGCAGCTTTGGTCAGGGTAAATCTGGGGCCAACGTCCTGACTTTC. This translates into CASSFGQGKSGANVLTF.